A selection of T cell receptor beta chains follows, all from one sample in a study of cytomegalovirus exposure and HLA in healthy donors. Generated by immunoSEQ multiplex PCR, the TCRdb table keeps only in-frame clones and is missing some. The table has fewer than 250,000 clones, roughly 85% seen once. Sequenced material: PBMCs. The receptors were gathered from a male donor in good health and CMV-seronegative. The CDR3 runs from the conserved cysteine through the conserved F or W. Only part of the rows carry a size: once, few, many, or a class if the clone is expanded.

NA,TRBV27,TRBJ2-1,CASSPRQAGVFF
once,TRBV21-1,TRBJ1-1,CASSNWTGNGKSPEAFF
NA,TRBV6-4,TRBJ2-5,CASSQAAGAGETQYF
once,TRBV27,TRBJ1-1,CASSLSPGLEAFF
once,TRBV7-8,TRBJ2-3,CASSPQGDDTQYF
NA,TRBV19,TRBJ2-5,CASSILRGETQYF
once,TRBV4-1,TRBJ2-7,CASSQGGTGGREQYF
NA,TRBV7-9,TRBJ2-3,CASSLGDRGLRDTQYF
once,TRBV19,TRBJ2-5,CASSMDRGAETQYF
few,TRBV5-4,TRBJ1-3,CASSSKEGPRRGNTIYF
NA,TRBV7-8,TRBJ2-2,CAQLAGLTGELFF
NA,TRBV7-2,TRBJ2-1,CASSFRGNGYNEQFF
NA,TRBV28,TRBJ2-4,CASSLWTSGASGIQYF
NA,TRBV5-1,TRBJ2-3,CASSRGTSGTDTQYF
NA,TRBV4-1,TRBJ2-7,CASSPRDRAYEQYF
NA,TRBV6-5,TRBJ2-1,CASSWTSSNEQFF
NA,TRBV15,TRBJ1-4,CATSRGSATNEKLFF
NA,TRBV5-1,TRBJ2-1,CASSFQRGATHNEQFF
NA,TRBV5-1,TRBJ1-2,CASSPGQGVGYTF
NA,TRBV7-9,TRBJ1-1,CSSSLDPGMITEAFF
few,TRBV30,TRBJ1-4,CAWSLGNEKLFF